The 23 T cell receptor beta chains in this list originate from one sample, sequenced in a study of blood T cell repertoires in COVID-19. The method was immunoSEQ multiplex PCR; TCRdb's version includes in-frame clones alone and lacks a portion of them. The sample has some 220,000 clones, around 83% seen once. Material: peripheral blood. These receptors were collected from a man aged 45-60 years with active or convalescent COVID-19.

The CDR3 DNA reads TGTGCCAGCAAGGGGACAGGGGGAGACTACGAGCAGTACGTC. It codes for CASKGTGGDYEQYV. J is TRBJ2-7 and V is TRBV6-5; 11 positions match TRBD1. V was pared by 7 bases and J by 3 bases, with 5 bases of the junction left unmatched. The germline gives CDR1 MNHEY, CDR2 SVGAGI. The CDR3 has 14 residues.

The rearrangement uses TRBV7-9 and TRBJ2-1; D perhaps matches TRBD2 (6 bases). V dropped 2 bases and J dropped 10 bases, with 12 bases sitting between them. Germline V gene data show CDR1 as SEHNR and CDR2 as FQNEAQ (reference sequence). CDR3 size: 13 residues. The CDR3 region is CASSLPGEGEQFF. The CDR3 DNA sequence: TGTGCCAGCAGCTTACCGGGAGAAGGAGAGCAGTTCTTC.

This chain uses TRBV7-9 with TRBJ1-3; 8 bases are shared with TRBD1. The CDR3 sequence is 17 residues long. CDR1 SEHNR and CDR2 FQNEAQ come from the germline V gene (reference sequence). Trimming at V came to 5 bases and at J to 0 bases, leaving 9 bases not matched to a gene. The CDR3 here is CASSRSGTGRSGNTIYF. The CDR3 DNA is TGTGCCAGCAGCAGATCCGGGACAGGCCGCTCTGGAAACACCATATATTTT.

The V call is TRBV7-2, the J call TRBJ1-1; weak D call: TRBD1 (5 bases). The germline gives CDR1 SGHTA, CDR2 FQGNSA. The CDR3 sequence is 15 residues long. The V end lost 5 bases, the J end lost 2 bases, and 15 bases lay between the germline ends. DNA for the CDR3: TGTGCCAGCAGCCAAGGGGCAGTGTCCAACACTGAAGCTTTCTTT. Translation: CASSQGAVSNTEAFF.

J is TRBJ1-4 and V is TRBV5-1; D call uncertain. The CDR3 contains 15 residues. V gave up 0 bases and J gave up 4 bases, with 10 bases separating them. Germline V CDR1 and CDR2: SGHRS, YFSETQ. The DNA of the CDR3 is TGCGCCAGCAGCTTGGAGACCGGGGTTAATGAAAAACTGTTTTTT. This encodes CASSLETGVNEKLFF. The complete variable domain, with remaining parts taken from reference TRBV5-1 and TRBJ1-4, reads KAGVTQTPRYLIKTRGQQVTLSCSPISGHRSVSWYQQTPGQGLQFLFEYFSETQRNKGNFPGRFSGRQFSNSRSEMNVSTLELGDSALYLCASSLETGVNEKLFFGSGTQLSVL.

This clone was counted between two and nine times. The chain recombines TRBV21-1 with TRBJ1-1; the table names TRBD1, a call not compared with the DNA. TRBV21-1 is an annotated pseudogene. The CDR3 loop spans 14 amino acids. For the CDR3, the DNA is TGTGCCAGCAGCAAAGGACAGGTGAACACTGAAGCTTTCTTT. Protein product: CASSKGQVNTEAFF.

The gene calls are TRBV28 and TRBJ2-6, with D perhaps matching TRBD1 (6 bases). Trimming shortened V by 5 bases and J by 0 bases, and 14 bases separated the two germline ends. Per the germline V gene, CDR1 is MDHEN and CDR2 is SYDVKM. There are 17 residues in the CDR3. The CDR3 loop is CASSHGTSSSGANVLTF. Written as DNA, the CDR3 is TGTGCCAGCAGTCACGGGACATCCTCCTCTGGGGCCAACGTCCTGACTTTC.

This clone has a single count. The gene calls are TRBV5-6 and TRBJ2-3; 11 bases agree with TRBD2. The CDR3 loop spans 16 amino acids. V was pared by 2 bases and J by 7 bases, with 9 bases of the junction left unmatched. Germline V lookup: CDR1 SGHDT, CDR2 YYEEEE. In nucleotides, the CDR3 is TGTGCCAGCAGCTTTAGCACTAGCGGGAGCGGCTATACGCAGTATTTT. Its translation: CASSFSTSGSGYTQYF.

The chain recombines TRBV9 with TRBJ2-7; the D gene is possibly TRBD1 (6 bases). The germline V gene has CDR1 SGDLS and CDR2 YYNGEE. The CDR3 covers 13 residues. V lost 5 bases, J lost 5 bases, and 14 bases lay in between. The CDR3 DNA sequence: TGTGCCAGCAGTATTACAGGGTACCACGAGCAGTACGTC. It is translated as CASSITGYHEQYV.

V and J are TRBV20-1 and TRBJ2-5, with D perhaps TRBD1 (5 bases). V was trimmed by 3 bases and J by 7 bases, leaving 15 bases between them. The CDR3 runs to 13 residues. The germline V gene encodes CDR1 DFQATT and CDR2 SNEGSKA (reference sequence). CDR3 bases: TGCAGTGCTAGTGTTGCGTCGCAGGGGACCCAGTACTTC. As protein: CSASVASQGTQYF.

The gene calls are TRBV6-5 and TRBJ2-7, with D maybe TRBD2 (5 bases). V gave up 2 bases and J gave up 6 bases, with 17 bases separating them. Germline CDR1 and CDR2: MNHEY and SVGAGI. The CDR3 contains 15 residues. In DNA, the CDR3 is TGTGCCAGCAGTTACCTCCCCGACACGGGGTGCGAGCAGTACGTC. Amino acids: CASSYLPDTGCEQYV.

The chain recombines TRBV27 with TRBJ2-1; D not certain. The CDR3 is 11 amino acids. The germline V gene encodes CDR1 MNHEY and CDR2 SMNVEV (reference sequence). V lost 4 bases to trimming and J lost 10 bases, with 8 bases between them. The CDR3 loop is CASSSRREQFF. CDR3 DNA: TGTGCCAGCAGTTCCCGGCGGGAGCAGTTCTTC.

This clone appeared once. The gene calls are TRBV7-2 and TRBJ2-1; D uncertain. V lost 0 bases and J 2 bases, leaving 11 bases between the germline ends. CDR3 length: 16 amino acids. The germline V gene has CDR1 SGHTA and CDR2 FQGNSA. CDR3 sequence: CASSLATSVTYNEQFF. In nucleotides, the CDR3 is TGTGCCAGCAGCTTAGCGACGAGCGTAACCTACAATGAGCAGTTCTTC.

This chain uses TRBV5-1 with TRBJ1-2, with 9 bases fitting TRBD1. This CDR3 is built from 14 residues. Germline CDR1 SGHRS, CDR2 YFSETQ. V shed 0 bases, J shed 8 bases, and the junction held 5 bases outside the gene matches. CDR3 DNA sequence: TGCGCCAGCAGCTTGGATGGGACAGGGTACGGCTACACCTTC. Its translation: CASSLDGTGYGYTF.

The chain carries TRBV20-1 and TRBJ1-1, with D perhaps TRBD1 (5 bases). The germline V gene encodes CDR1 DFQATT and CDR2 SNEGSKA (reference sequence). Trimming cost V 2 bases and J 11 bases, with 9 bases left between them. This CDR3 comprises 10 residues. The CDR3 reads CSARSHRAFF. The CDR3 region has the DNA TGCAGTGCTAGATCCCACAGGGCTTTCTTT.

The CDR3 DNA follows: TGTGCCAGCAGTTCCATTAACTATGGCTACACCTTC. This translates into CASSSINYGYTF. V gene TRBV12-3 or TRBV12-4 combines with J gene TRBJ1-2; D gene unclear. This CDR3 contains 12 residues. Trimming removed 4 bases from V and 1 base from J, with 4 bases in between.

Only a few counts were recorded for this clone. The sample has other DNA sequences that encode this CDR3 too. J is TRBJ2-7 and V is TRBV19; a possible D gene is TRBD1 (6 bases). Trimming pared 3 bases from V and 2 bases from J, leaving 8 bases between. Germline CDR1 reads LNHDA; CDR2 reads SQIVND (reference sequence). The CDR3 sequence is 13 residues long. The CDR3 spells CASSMGHPYEQYF. Written as DNA, the CDR3 is TGTGCCAGTAGTATGGGACACCCCTACGAGCAGTACTTC.

This chain connects TRBV30 to TRBJ1-1; D gene unclear. Germline V gene sequence: CDR1 GTSNPN, CDR2 SVGIG (reference sequence). This CDR3 has 13 amino acids. V lost 0 bases and J 2 bases, leaving 7 bases between the germline ends. Here the CDR3 DNA reads TGTGCCTGGAGTGTTGGAGCAAACACTGAAGCTTTCTTT. Protein: CAWSVGANTEAFF.

The chain joins TRBV28 to TRBJ1-4; a possible D gene is TRBD1 (6 bases). CDR1 is MDHEN, CDR2 SYDVKM, per germline. The V end lost 7 bases, the J end lost 2 bases, and 11 bases lay between the germline ends. The CDR3 length is 14 residues. The CDR3 nucleotides are TGTGCCAGCACGGGGGGGCCCACTAATGAAAAACTGTTTTTT. Its protein is CASTGGPTNEKLFF.

CDR3 in DNA: TGTGCCAGCAGTGAATGGGGCAGGGGGCTTCCGATCTTGAATTCACCCCTCCACTTT. This encodes CASSEWGRGLPILNSPLHF. The V and J genes are TRBV2 and TRBJ1-6; 8 bases agree with TRBD1. Germline V gene data show CDR1 as SNHLY and CDR2 as FYNNEI. This CDR3 region has 19 residues. J was trimmed by 7 bases and V by 2 bases; bases with no gene match: 16.

The chain recombines TRBV12-3 or TRBV12-4 with TRBJ1-1; 7 positions agree with TRBD1. The CDR3 consists of 13 residues. Trimming cost V 7 bases and J 4 bases; bases outside gene matches: 6. CDR3 in amino acids: CASTRQGGTEAFF. For the CDR3, the DNA is TGTGCCAGCACTCGACAGGGCGGCACTGAAGCTTTCTTT.

This sequence joins TRBV25-1 and TRBJ1-1, with D possibly being TRBD1 (5 bases). Trimming stripped 6 bases from V and 4 bases from J, with 12 bases between. The CDR3 is 13 amino acids. Germline CDR1 is MGHDK and CDR2 is SYGVNS. The DNA of the CDR3 is TGTGCCAGCAGCTATACAGGCGGCACTGAAGCTTTCTTT. This sequence encodes CASSYTGGTEAFF. Supplemented by reference TRBV25-1 and TRBJ1-1, the full variable domain reads EADIYQTPRYLVIGTGKKITLECSQTMGHDKMYWYQQDPGMELHLIHYSYGVNSTEKGDLSSESTVSRIRTEHFPLTLESARPSHTSQYLCASSYTGGTEAFFGQGTRLTVV.

A few counts support this clone. V and J are TRBV6-1 and TRBJ2-4; possible D gene TRBD1, 6 bases. The CDR3 is 11 residues long. Germline CDR1 is MNHNS and CDR2 is SASEGT. Between the trimmed V and J ends, which lost 1 base and 15 bases, there was a span of 10 bases. CDR3 nucleotide sequence: TGTGCCAGCAGTGAAGAGGGGGTGGGGTACTTC. It translates to CASSEEGVGYF.